These 28 T cell receptor beta chains came from one sample sequenced in a study of identical twins (dated by TCRdb to between 2015 and 2016). The library was obtained by 5' RACE. This sample was sequenced with an Illumina HiSeq 2000. TCRdb handled the public reads itself, with Q25 trimming in fastp and clone calling in MiXCR, and kept productive beta chains. A single entry per CDR3 protein holds the most common genes and DNA from its merged rows. Here the sample has 210,000 or so distinct CDR3 sequences; approximately 8.3% occur a single time. Just under 2% of the sample rests with the top ten. The same specimen was also included in a second study, on yellow fever vaccine responses in identical twins.

The sample was memory (CD45RO+) T cells sorted from blood. According to the study, the label for this sample's cell subset or site signals: CD45RO+ enriched T cells. These receptors were collected from a woman aged 18-35 years in good health.

This rearrangement joins TRBV2 to TRBJ2-5; 9 bases are a match to TRBD1. V lost 8 bases and J lost 2; bases outside the gene matches: 3. Per germline, CDR1 SNHLY and CDR2 FYNNEI. This CDR3 contains 13 residues. The CDR3 nucleotides read TGTGCCAGCGGGGGACAGGGACAAGAGACCCAGTACTTC. Translated: CASGGQGQETQYF.

This clonotype has just a few counts. The rearrangement joins TRBV4-3 to TRBJ2-6; D remains ambiguous. The CDR3 length is 16 residues. Germline CDR1 is LGHNA and CDR2 is YSLEER. The V and J ends lost 3 bases and 0 bases respectively, with 9 bases between them. CDR3 sequence (DNA): TGCGCCAGCAGCCAGCAGGACCGCTCTGGGGCCAACGTCCTGACTTTC. Its translation: CASSQQDRSGANVLTF.

This clonotype was picked up many times. The genes are TRBV6-1 and TRBJ1-5, with D perhaps matching TRBD1 (5 bases). From germline, CDR1 is MNHNS and CDR2 SASEGT. CDR3 length: 14 amino acids. V lost 5 bases, J lost 3 bases, and 11 bases lay in between. For the CDR3, the DNA is TGTGCCAGCAGTACCCAGGGTATCAATCAGCCCCAGCATTTT. Residues: CASSTQGINQPQHF.

The chain couples TRBV4-1 to TRBJ2-5, with no clear D. Trimming shortened V by 3 bases and J by 1 base, and 3 bases separated the two germline ends. Germline CDR1 MGHRA, CDR2 YSYEKL. This CDR3 is built from 12 residues. The CDR3 DNA reads TGCGCCAGCAGCCATCTCCAAGAGACCCAGTACTTC. As protein: CASSHLQETQYF.

This clonotype showed up many times. The CDR3 DNA follows: TGTGCCACCTCGCTGGGACAGGGGCAGCCCCAGCATTTT. It is translated as CATSLGQGQPQHF. V is TRBV12-3 or TRBV12-4 and J is TRBJ1-5, with 10 bases fitting TRBD1. V was pared by 10 bases and J by 7 bases, with 7 bases of the junction left unmatched. The CDR3 has 13 amino acids.

This clonotype was seen a few times. The gene calls are TRBV28 and TRBJ2-5, with D perhaps matching TRBD1 (6 bases). The V and J ends lost 7 bases and 5 bases respectively, with 23 bases between them. This CDR3 contains 16 residues. Germline loops: CDR1 MDHEN, CDR2 SYDVKM. CDR3 nucleotide sequence: TGTGCCAGCACCCGTCGGCCAGGGGAAGTTGGGGAGACCCAGTACTTC. Translation: CASTRRPGEVGETQYF.

The V call is TRBV4-3, the J call TRBJ2-1; no reliable D call. The length of the CDR3 is 16 residues. With 0 bases removed from V and 0 bases from J, the gap between germline ends came to 9 bases. Germline CDR1 LGHNA, CDR2 YSLEER. CDR3 sequence (DNA): TGCGCCAGCAGCCAAGATCTGGAGTTCTCCTACAATGAGCAGTTCTTC. Translated, it gives CASSQDLEFSYNEQFF.

This clonotype has ten or more counts. The gene calls are TRBV10-1 and TRBJ2-3; 12 bases line up with TRBD2. V gave up 6 bases and J gave up 4 bases; unmatched junction bases: 8. The CDR3 runs 16 residues. Per germline, CDR1 WNHNN and CDR2 SYGVQD (reference sequence). The CDR3 is CASSQTSGSGADTQYF. The CDR3 DNA follows: TGCGCCAGCAGCCAGACTAGCGGGAGCGGCGCAGATACGCAGTATTTT.

Only a few counts were recorded for this clonotype. J is TRBJ1-2 and V is TRBV20-1; D not certain. Trimming pared 3 bases from V and 0 bases from J, leaving 5 bases between. Germline loops: CDR1 DFQATT, CDR2 SNEGSKA (reference sequence). This CDR3 spans 12 amino acids. The CDR3 coding sequence is TGCAGTGCTAGTGGGTCTAACTATGGCTACACCTTC. Its protein is CSASGSNYGYTF.

This clonotype was detected many times. The chain is built from TRBV7-2 and TRBJ2-7; perhaps TRBD2 as D (7 bases). The CDR3 consists of 13 residues. Trimming pared 5 bases from V and 4 bases from J, leaving 12 bases between. Germline CDR1 and CDR2: SGHTA and FQGNSA. This CDR3 reads CASSRRGGYEQYF. DNA of the CDR3: TGTGCCAGCAGCCGTAGGGGGGGATACGAGCAGTACTTC.

The genes are TRBV9 and TRBJ2-5, with TRBD2 identical over 13 bases. CDR3 size: 17 residues. CDR1 is SGDLS, CDR2 YYNGEE, per germline. After removal of 4 bases from V and 2 bases from J, the junction contained 8 bases not matched to a gene. The CDR3 here is CASSPSGLAGDQETQYF. The CDR3 coding sequence is TGTGCCAGCAGCCCCTCCGGACTAGCGGGGGATCAAGAGACCCAGTACTTC.

This clonotype was picked up a small number of times. In DNA form, the CDR3 reads TGCGCCAGCAGCTTGGCAGCAGGGGGCCTCCAAGAGACCCAGTACTTC. This codes for CASSLAAGGLQETQYF. The genes are TRBV5-1 and TRBJ2-5, with 8 bases lining up with TRBD1. V was pared by 0 bases and J by 1 base, with 5 bases of the junction left unmatched. CDR1 is SGHRS and CDR2 is YFSETQ in the germline V gene. This CDR3 comprises 16 residues.

The rearrangement joins TRBV20-1 to TRBJ2-3, with 8 bases fitting TRBD2. CDR1 is DFQATT, CDR2 SNEGSKA, per germline (reference sequence). The CDR3 runs 18 residues. CDR3 nucleotide sequence: TGCTGCGCTAGACCCATGACGTGGGCGGGGGGCCGCACAGATACGCAGTATTTT. Its protein is CCARPMTWAGGRTDTQYF.

V is TRBV6-5 and J is TRBJ2-3, with 10 nucleotides matching TRBD2. The V and J ends lost 0 bases and 4 bases, in that order; junction bases with no gene match: 4. Per the germline V gene, CDR1 is MNHEY and CDR2 is SVGAGI. This CDR3 is 16 amino acids long. This CDR3 is CASSYSLAGGPDTQYF. The CDR3 bases are TGTGCCAGCAGTTACTCTTTAGCGGGGGGCCCAGATACGCAGTATTTT.

This clonotype was detected a few times. The chain combines TRBV25-1 with TRBJ1-3, with a weak D call TRBD1 (6 bases). CDR3 length equals 16 residues. Deletions cut 5 bases from V and 0 bases from J, with 14 bases between. Germline CDR1 and CDR2: MGHDK and SYGVNS. CDR3 sequence: CASSPGGLGSGNTIYF. CDR3 DNA: TGTGCCAGCAGTCCGGGGGGGCTTGGCTCTGGAAACACCATATATTTT.

This clonotype was recorded at least ten times. V gene TRBV24-1 combines with J gene TRBJ1-1; D possibly corresponds to TRBD1 (6 bases). The germline V gene encodes CDR1 KGHDR and CDR2 SFDVKD. Trimming removed 9 bases from V and 1 base from J, with 14 bases in between. The CDR3 runs to 14 residues. As DNA, the CDR3 is TGTGCCACCGGGGGGGCAGGCCAGAACACTGAAGCTTTCTTT. Residues: CATGGAGQNTEAFF.

This clonotype was recorded at least ten times. CDR3 region: CSVGVGTQGARYEQYF. DNA for the CDR3: TGCAGCGTTGGAGTAGGTACCCAGGGGGCGCGATACGAGCAGTACTTC. This chain links TRBV29-1 with TRBJ2-7, with TRBD1 matching over 8 bases. Germline loops: CDR1 SQVTM, CDR2 ANQGSEA. This CDR3 has 16 residues. The V and J ends lost 4 bases and 4 bases, in that order; junction bases with no gene match: 15.

This clonotype was counted between two and nine times. The chain joins TRBV4-2 to TRBJ2-7, with no clear D. The CDR3 is 13 residues long. CDR1 and CDR2 (germline): LGHNA, YNFKEQ. V lost 0 bases and J lost 3, with 6 bases in between. The CDR3: CASSQEGNYEQYF. The CDR3 DNA reads as TGTGCCAGCAGCCAAGAGGGAAACTACGAGCAGTACTTC.

The chain recombines TRBV6-2 or TRBV6-3 with TRBJ1-6; D is ambiguous. Trimming stripped 2 bases from V and 8 bases from J, with 4 bases between. This CDR3 comprises 12 residues. The germline gives CDR1 MNHEY, CDR2 SVGEGT. The CDR3 DNA reads as TGTGCCAGCAGTTACGAATATTCACCCCTCCACTTT. Translation: CASSYEYSPLHF.

This clonotype was recorded at least ten times. J is TRBJ2-2 and V is TRBV2, with a possible D match to TRBD2 (6 bases). The length of the CDR3 is 15 residues. Germline loops: CDR1 SNHLY, CDR2 FYNNEI. V was cut by 4 bases and J by 1 base, with 10 bases left in between. The CDR3 DNA sequence: TGTGCCAGCAGTGGGGCGGGGAGGAACACCGGGGAGCTGTTTTTT. Its translation: CASSGAGRNTGELFF.

Ten or more counts support this clonotype. The rearrangement uses TRBV29-1 and TRBJ1-1, with D hard to call. Trimming removed 1 base from V and 1 base from J, with 7 bases in between. The CDR3 has 13 residues. Per germline, CDR1 SQVTM and CDR2 ANQGSEA. CDR3 residues: CSVEVGQNTEAFF. The DNA of the CDR3 is TGCAGCGTTGAAGTGGGTCAGAACACTGAAGCTTTCTTT.

This clonotype was recorded a few times. The rearrangement joins TRBV5-1 to TRBJ2-1; D possibly corresponds to TRBD1 (5 bases). The V gene lost 6 bases and the J gene lost 8 bases, with 18 bases spanning the gap. The CDR3 extends over 14 amino acids. The germline V gene has CDR1 SGHRS and CDR2 YFSETQ. DNA for the CDR3: TGCGCCAGCATCCATCCCCCTGGGGCCTATGAGCAGTTCTTC. Translating it yields CASIHPPGAYEQFF.

About this clonotype: The junction departs from the called germline gene at one end, perhaps through a read error. The chain couples TRBV28 to TRBJ2-7; 7 bases align to TRBD1. This CDR3 region has 13 residues. CDR1 is MDHEN, CDR2 SYDVKM, per germline. The CDR3 DNA reads TGTGCCAGCAGTAGACAGGGCCGTTGGGAACGGGACTTC. Amino acid sequence: CASSRQGRWERDF. The full variable domain, its missing parts supplied by reference TRBV28 and TRBJ2-7, is DVKVTQSSRYLVKRTGEKVFLECVQDMDHENMFWYRQDPGLGLRLIYFSYDVKMKEKGDIPEGYSVSREKKERFSLILESASTNQTSMYLCASSRQGRWERDFGPGTRLTVT.

A word on this clonotype: No conserved phenylalanine or tryptophan is present at the end of the CDR3, so a read error is the likely explanation. The V gene is TRBV7-2, the J gene TRBJ2-7; 8 nucleotides align to TRBD2. Germline CDR1 reads SGHTA; CDR2 reads FQGNSA. This CDR3 spans 14 amino acids. Losses at the gene ends were 5 bases for V and 3 bases for J; bases not matched to a gene: 6. CDR3 sequence: CASSHSGGNYEQYL. The CDR3 DNA reads as TGTGCCAGCAGCCACAGCGGGGGAAACTACGAGCAGTACTTA.

The V gene is TRBV15, the J gene TRBJ1-1; a weak D match, TRBD1 (5 bases). The CDR3 is 15 residues long. The V end was cut by 2 bases, the J end by 1 base, with 11 bases between. CDR1 is LNHNV, CDR2 YYDKDF, per germline (reference sequence). The CDR3 loop reads CATSRRDGKNTEAFF. In DNA form, the CDR3 reads TGTGCCACCAGCAGAAGGGACGGCAAGAACACTGAAGCTTTCTTT.

The chain uses TRBV20-1 and TRBJ2-5, with D unresolved. The ends were cut back, 4 bases at V and 0 bases at J, with 9 bases in the middle. The CDR3 loop spans 13 amino acids. Germline V gives CDR1 DFQATT, CDR2 SNEGSKA (reference sequence). The CDR3 region has the DNA TGCAGTGCTAAAGACCCGTACCAAGAGACCCAGTACTTC. It codes for CSAKDPYQETQYF.

This clonotype was seen many times. The V gene is TRBV28, the J gene TRBJ2-7, with D possibly TRBD2 on 5 matching bases. The CDR3 totals 15 residues. Germline CDR1 reads MDHEN; CDR2 reads SYDVKM. V was shortened by 7 bases and J by 2 bases, with 18 bases between the two germline ends. The CDR3 spells CASTPWSGITYEQYF. In DNA form, the CDR3 reads TGTGCCAGCACCCCGTGGAGCGGAATCACCTACGAGCAGTACTTC.

The chain is built from TRBV3-1 and TRBJ2-3; 7 nucleotides align to TRBD2. The germline gives CDR1 LGHDT, CDR2 YNNKEL (reference sequence). V shed 1 base, J shed 1 base, and the junction held 5 bases outside the gene matches. CDR3 length: 16 residues. CDR3 residues: CASSQGPAGGTDTQYF. The DNA for the CDR3 is TGTGCCAGCAGCCAAGGCCCGGCGGGGGGCACAGATACGCAGTATTTT.